A single sample is the source of the 20 T cell receptor beta chains below, sequenced in a study of high-grade serous ovarian cancer treatment subgroups. Method: immunoSEQ multiplex PCR; TCRdb's copy keeps in-frame clones and lacks some. Among roughly 2,000 clones listed, over 65% were seen once. The tumor samples were collected prior to definitive surgery or chemotherapy. The sample consisted of tumor tissue. The receptors stem from a human donor with high-grade serous ovarian cancer.

The V call is TRBV23-1, the J call TRBJ2-2, with a possible D match to TRBD1 (5 bases). TRBV23-1 is given ORF status, its function remaining uncertain. The CDR3 loop spans 15 amino acids. V was pared by 4 bases and J by 0 bases, with 9 bases between. In nucleotides, the CDR3 is TGCGCCAGCAGTCTTCAACAGGCGAACACCGGGGAGCTGTTTTTT. It codes for CASSLQQANTGELFF.

The chain carries TRBV30 and TRBJ1-4, with 7 bases that match TRBD1. The CDR3 totals 15 residues. J was trimmed by 7 bases and V by 3 bases; bases with no gene match: 11. CDR1 and CDR2 from the germline V gene are GTSNPN and SVGIG (reference sequence). The CDR3 DNA sequence: TGTGCCTGGAGGGGCCTTGACAGGGAGACTGAAAAACTGTTTTTT. It is translated as CAWRGLDRETEKLFF.

The rearrangement uses TRBV25-1 and TRBJ1-4, with D tentatively TRBD1 (6 bases). This CDR3 contains 13 residues. V lost 8 bases and J lost 4, with 11 bases in between. Looked up from germline, CDR1 is MGHDK and CDR2 is SYGVNS. CDR3 nucleotide sequence: TGTGCCAGCTGCGGGGGCTTTAATGAAAAACTGTTTTTT. It encodes CASCGGFNEKLFF.

This clone was recorded a few times. This chain uses TRBV4-1 with TRBJ1-2; D is undetermined. The CDR3 extends over 14 amino acids. Looked up from germline, CDR1 is MGHRA and CDR2 is YSYEKL. V was shortened by 1 base and J by 2 bases, with 8 bases between the two germline ends. The CDR3 is CASSQAADNYGYTF. CDR3 nucleotides: TGCGCCAGCAGCCAAGCGGCAGACAACTATGGCTACACCTTC.

CDR3 DNA: TGTGCCAGCAGCTTCGGCACAGAGATTTACGAGCAGTACTTC. Its translation: CASSFGTEIYEQYF. The J gene is TRBJ2-7, the V gene TRBV7-8; D not resolved. CDR3 length: 14 residues. V was cut by 3 bases and J by 4 bases, with 13 bases left in between. The germline CDR1 and CDR2 sequences are SGHVS and FQNEAQ.

J is TRBJ2-7 and V is TRBV5-4; D is undetermined. Trimming removed 3 bases from V and 0 bases from J, with 1 base in between. The CDR3 spans 11 residues. CDR1 is SGHNT, CDR2 YYREEE, per germline (reference sequence). The CDR3 spells CASSSSYEQYF. The CDR3 DNA follows: TGTGCCAGCAGCTCCTCCTACGAGCAGTACTTC.

Within the sample, this clone is large (0.1 to 1%). This chain links TRBV9 with TRBJ1-2; D not resolved. Germline CDR1 is SGDLS and CDR2 is YYNGEE. Trimming took 0 bases from V and 1 from J, leaving 10 bases between them. This CDR3 is 15 amino acids long. The CDR3 nucleotides read TGTGCCAGCAGCGTAGCTGACGGAGATAACTATGGCTACACCTTC. It translates to CASSVADGDNYGYTF.

The V gene is TRBV10-3, the J gene TRBJ1-2; TRBD1 matches 12 bases. The germline gives CDR1 ENHRY, CDR2 SYGVKD. With V trimmed by 5 bases and J by 6 bases, 13 bases remained unmatched. This CDR3 contains 17 residues. The CDR3 here is CAISLAGSGQGANGYTF. The CDR3 DNA is TGTGCCATCAGTCTGGCCGGGTCGGGACAGGGGGCGAATGGCTACACCTTC.

For this clone: A far larger clone is one base from this, pointing to a likely read error. The genes are TRBV7-9 and TRBJ1-2; tentative D call: TRBD1 (5 bases). This CDR3 region has 13 residues. Germline V gene data show CDR1 as SEHNR and CDR2 as FQNEAQ (reference sequence). V lost 6 bases, J lost 8 bases, and 16 bases lay in between. CDR3 loop: CASSWGEAGGYTF. In DNA form, the CDR3 reads TGTGCCAGCAGTTGGGGGGAGGCGGGAGGCTACACCTTC.

This clone showed up just a few times. The V gene is TRBV28, the J gene TRBJ1-1; a possible D gene is TRBD1 (5 bases). CDR3 length: 14 amino acids. Trimming stripped 5 bases from V and 0 bases from J, with 10 bases between. Germline CDR1 is MDHEN and CDR2 is SYDVKM. The CDR3: CASSRDGLNTEAFF. As DNA, the CDR3 is TGTGCCAGCAGTCGGGACGGATTGAACACTGAAGCTTTCTTT.

V gene TRBV2 combines with J gene TRBJ1-4; the D gene is possibly TRBD1 (5 bases). This CDR3 has 13 residues. Trimming took off 5 bases at V and 8 bases at J, with 12 bases between the two ends. Germline assignment: CDR1 SNHLY and CDR2 FYNNEI. This CDR3 is CASSPGLWEKLFF. Written as DNA, the CDR3 is TGTGCCAGCAGTCCAGGGCTGTGGGAAAAACTGTTTTTT.

J is TRBJ2-1 and V is TRBV6-1; D is possibly TRBD1 (6 bases). Germline CDR1 MNHNS, CDR2 SASEGT. This CDR3 contains 15 residues. V dropped 1 base and J dropped 3 bases, with 10 bases sitting between them. CDR3 DNA sequence: TGTGCCAGCAGTGAAGGACAGGCCGACTACAATGAGCAGTTCTTC. This sequence encodes CASSEGQADYNEQFF.

V and J are TRBV27 and TRBJ2-2; D is undetermined. Germline CDR1 reads MNHEY; CDR2 reads SMNVEV (reference sequence). The CDR3 sequence is 12 residues long. Between the trimmed V and J ends, which lost 3 bases and 6 bases, there was a span of 5 bases. Here the CDR3 reads CASSLIAGELFF. The CDR3 nucleotides are TGTGCCAGCAGTTTGATAGCCGGGGAGCTGTTTTTT.

The V and J genes are TRBV30 and TRBJ2-7; possible D gene TRBD1, 6 bases. The ends were cut back, 0 bases at V and 4 bases at J, with 16 bases in the middle. The germline gives CDR1 GTSNPN, CDR2 SVGIG (reference sequence). This CDR3 is 15 amino acids long. CDR3 in amino acids: CAWSVPWGPGYEQYF. CDR3 in DNA: TGTGCCTGGAGTGTACCGTGGGGGCCAGGGTACGAGCAGTACTTC.

This chain uses TRBV5-6 with TRBJ2-3; 14 bases map to TRBD2. The CDR3 consists of 14 residues. V lost 0 bases to trimming and J lost 13 bases; unmatched junction nucleotides: 4. Germline V gives CDR1 SGHDT, CDR2 YYEEEE. The CDR3 sequence is CASSLATSGGAEYF. The CDR3 coding sequence is TGTGCCAGCAGCTTGGCGACTAGCGGGGGGGCGGAGTATTTT.

The CDR3 DNA sequence: TGTGCCAGCAGTCTCGACAGGGGGCGTTCACCCCTCCACTTT. Its translation: CASSLDRGRSPLHF. The chain links TRBV27 to TRBJ1-6; 10 bases are shared with TRBD1. The CDR3 is 14 amino acids. Germline loops: CDR1 MNHEY, CDR2 SMNVEV (reference sequence). Trimming took 5 bases from V and 9 from J; bases not matched to a gene: 4.

This chain links TRBV30 with TRBJ2-7; D not resolved. Germline V gene lookup returns CDR1 GTSNPN and CDR2 SVGIG (reference sequence). The CDR3 totals 14 residues. Trimming pared 3 bases from V and 1 base from J, leaving 13 bases between. CDR3 sequence: CAWRRSPLSYEQYF. Written as DNA, the CDR3 is TGTGCCTGGAGGCGGTCCCCTCTATCCTACGAGCAGTACTTC.

CDR3 nucleotides: TGTGCCAGCTCACCAGCCAGGGGGCGGGTTACTGAAGCTTTCTTT. Its translation is CASSPARGRVTEAFF. V is TRBV18 and J is TRBJ1-1; TRBD1 agrees at 8 bases. With V trimmed by 2 bases and J by 5 bases, 7 bases remained unmatched. CDR3 size: 15 residues. CDR1 and CDR2 (germline): KGHSH, LQKENI. The full variable domain, its missing parts supplied by reference TRBV18 and TRBJ1-1, is NAGVMQNPRHLVRRRGQEARLRCSPMKGHSHVYWYRQLPEEGLKFMVYLQKENIIDESGMPKERFSAEFPKEGPSILRIQQVVRGDSAAYFCASSPARGRVTEAFFGQGTRLTVV.

This clone was found a few times. The J gene is TRBJ2-3, the V gene TRBV6-1, with D uncertain. The germline V gene has CDR1 MNHNS and CDR2 SASEGT. The CDR3 sequence is 14 residues long. V lost 3 bases to trimming and J lost 3 bases, with 10 bases between them. The CDR3 loop is CASSDPELTDTQYF. The CDR3 bases are TGTGCCAGCAGTGACCCAGAATTAACAGATACGCAGTATTTT.

The CDR3 protein is CASSVLGGTTDTQYF. The CDR3 DNA reads TGTGCCAGCAGCGTATTGGGGGGGACGACAGATACGCAGTATTTT. The chain couples TRBV9 to TRBJ2-3; 7 positions match TRBD2. Germline loops: CDR1 SGDLS, CDR2 YYNGEE. With V trimmed by 1 base and J by 3 bases, 5 bases remained unmatched. The CDR3 is 15 residues long.